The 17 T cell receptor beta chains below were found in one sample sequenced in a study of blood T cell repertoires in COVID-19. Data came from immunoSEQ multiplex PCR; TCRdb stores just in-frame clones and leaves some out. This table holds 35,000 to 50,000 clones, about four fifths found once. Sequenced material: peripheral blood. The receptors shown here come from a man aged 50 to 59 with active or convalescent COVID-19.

The CDR3 DNA is TGCGCCAGCAGCCAAGAACAGGGTGGCCTATCGGATACGCAGTATTTT. Translated, it gives CASSQEQGGLSDTQYF. V and J are TRBV4-1 and TRBJ2-3; maybe TRBD1 (6 bases). CDR3 size: 16 residues. Germline values: CDR1 MGHRA, CDR2 YSYEKL. Between the trimmed V and J ends, which lost 0 bases and 6 bases, there was a span of 16 bases.

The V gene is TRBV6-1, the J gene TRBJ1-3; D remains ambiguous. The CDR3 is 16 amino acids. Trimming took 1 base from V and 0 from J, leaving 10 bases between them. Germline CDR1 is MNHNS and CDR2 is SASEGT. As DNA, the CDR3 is TGTGCCAGCAGTGAAGGGTTCGCGGTCTCTGGAAACACCATATATTTT. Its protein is CASSEGFAVSGNTIYF.

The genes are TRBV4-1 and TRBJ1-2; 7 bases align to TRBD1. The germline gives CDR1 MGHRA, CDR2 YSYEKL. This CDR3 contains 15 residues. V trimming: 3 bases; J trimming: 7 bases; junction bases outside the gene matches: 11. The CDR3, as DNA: TGCGCCAGCAGCCAGACAGGGAGTATACAGGCTGGCTACACCTTC. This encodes CASSQTGSIQAGYTF.

CDR3 sequence reads: CASSPDVGANQPQHF. CDR3 DNA sequence: TGTGCCAGCAGCCCCGATGTGGGGGCAAATCAGCCCCAGCATTTT. This chain uses TRBV5-5 with TRBJ1-5; D perhaps matches TRBD1 (6 bases). Germline V lookup: CDR1 SGHKS, CDR2 YYEKEE (reference sequence). Deletions cut 4 bases from V and 4 bases from J, with 15 bases between. CDR3 length: 15 amino acids.

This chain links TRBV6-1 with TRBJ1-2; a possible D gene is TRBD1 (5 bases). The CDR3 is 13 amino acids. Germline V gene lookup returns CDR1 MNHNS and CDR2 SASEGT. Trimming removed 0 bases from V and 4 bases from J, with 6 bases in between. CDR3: CASSEADSYGYTF. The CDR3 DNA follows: TGTGCCAGCAGTGAAGCTGACAGCTATGGCTACACCTTC.

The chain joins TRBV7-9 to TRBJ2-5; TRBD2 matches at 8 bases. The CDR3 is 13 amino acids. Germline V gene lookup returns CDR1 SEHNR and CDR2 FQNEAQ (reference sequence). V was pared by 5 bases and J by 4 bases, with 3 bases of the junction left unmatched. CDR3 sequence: CASSRRGGETQYF. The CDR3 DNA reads TGTGCCAGCAGCCGACGGGGGGGAGAGACCCAGTACTTC.

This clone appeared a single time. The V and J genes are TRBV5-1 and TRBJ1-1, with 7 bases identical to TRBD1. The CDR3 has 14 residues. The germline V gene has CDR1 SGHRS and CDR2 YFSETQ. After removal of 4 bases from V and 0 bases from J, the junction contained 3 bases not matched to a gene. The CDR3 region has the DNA TGCGCCAGCAGCATCACAGGGGTGAACACTGAAGCTTTCTTT. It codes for CASSITGVNTEAFF.

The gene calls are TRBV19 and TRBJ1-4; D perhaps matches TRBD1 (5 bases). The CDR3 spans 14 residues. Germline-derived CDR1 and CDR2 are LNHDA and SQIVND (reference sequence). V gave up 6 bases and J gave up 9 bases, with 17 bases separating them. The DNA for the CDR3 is TGTGCCAGTAGGGCCTCCGACAGCAGGCAAAAACTGTTTTTT. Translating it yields CASRASDSRQKLFF.

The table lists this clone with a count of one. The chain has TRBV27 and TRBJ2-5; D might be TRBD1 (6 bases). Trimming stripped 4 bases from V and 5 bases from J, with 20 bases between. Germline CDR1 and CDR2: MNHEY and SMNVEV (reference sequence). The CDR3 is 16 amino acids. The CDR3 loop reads CASSSLGTSSSETQYF. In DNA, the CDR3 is TGTGCCAGCAGTTCCCTCGGGACATCCTCCTCCGAGACCCAGTACTTC.

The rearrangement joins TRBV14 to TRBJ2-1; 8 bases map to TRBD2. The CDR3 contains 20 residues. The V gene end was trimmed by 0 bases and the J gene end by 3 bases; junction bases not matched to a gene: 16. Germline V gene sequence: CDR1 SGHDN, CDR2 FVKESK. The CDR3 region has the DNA TGTGCCAGCAGCCAAGATCTGGGACGTACGGGGGGGCGAATCTACAATGAGCAGTTCTTC. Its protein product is CASSQDLGRTGGRIYNEQFF.

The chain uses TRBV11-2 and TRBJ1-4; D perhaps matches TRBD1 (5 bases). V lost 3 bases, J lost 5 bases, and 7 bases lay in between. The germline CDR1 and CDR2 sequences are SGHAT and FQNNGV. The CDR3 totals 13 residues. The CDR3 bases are TGTGCCAGCAGCTTTGGGGGGAATGAAAAACTGTTTTTT. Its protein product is CASSFGGNEKLFF.

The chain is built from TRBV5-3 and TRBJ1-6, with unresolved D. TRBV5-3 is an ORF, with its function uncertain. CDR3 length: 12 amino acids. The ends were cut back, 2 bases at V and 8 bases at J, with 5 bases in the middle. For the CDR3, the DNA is TGTGCCAGAAGCTTCAGTGATTCACCCCTCCACTTT. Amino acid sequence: CARSFSDSPLHF.

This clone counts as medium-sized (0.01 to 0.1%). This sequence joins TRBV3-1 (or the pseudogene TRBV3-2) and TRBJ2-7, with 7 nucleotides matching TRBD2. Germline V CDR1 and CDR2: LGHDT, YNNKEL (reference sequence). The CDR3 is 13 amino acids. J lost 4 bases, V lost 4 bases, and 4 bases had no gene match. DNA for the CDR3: TGTGCCAGCAGCCGGGGGGAGGGGTACGAGCAGTACTTC. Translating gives CASSRGEGYEQYF.

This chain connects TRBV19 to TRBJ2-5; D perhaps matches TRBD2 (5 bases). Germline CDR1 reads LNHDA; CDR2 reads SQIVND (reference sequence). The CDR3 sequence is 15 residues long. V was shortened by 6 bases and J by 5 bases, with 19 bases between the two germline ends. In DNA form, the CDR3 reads TGTGCCAGTAGGTCCCGGGGTCCGTTTTGGGAGACCCAGTACTTC. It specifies CASRSRGPFWETQYF.

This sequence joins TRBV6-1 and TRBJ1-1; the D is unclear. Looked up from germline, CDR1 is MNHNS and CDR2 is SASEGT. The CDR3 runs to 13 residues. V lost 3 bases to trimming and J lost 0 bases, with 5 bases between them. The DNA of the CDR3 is TGTGCCAGCAGTGATAATCTGAACACTGAAGCTTTCTTT. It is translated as CASSDNLNTEAFF.

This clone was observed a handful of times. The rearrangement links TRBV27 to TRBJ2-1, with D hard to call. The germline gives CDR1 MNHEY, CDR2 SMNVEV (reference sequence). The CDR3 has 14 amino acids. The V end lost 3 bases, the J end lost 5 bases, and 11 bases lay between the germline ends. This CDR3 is CASSFRVPNNEQFF. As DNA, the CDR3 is TGTGCCAGCAGTTTCCGGGTCCCTAACAATGAGCAGTTCTTC.

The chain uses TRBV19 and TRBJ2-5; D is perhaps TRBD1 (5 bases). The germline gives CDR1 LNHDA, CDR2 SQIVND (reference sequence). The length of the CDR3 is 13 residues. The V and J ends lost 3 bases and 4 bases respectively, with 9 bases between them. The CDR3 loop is CASSIGQGETQYF. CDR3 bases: TGTGCCAGTAGTATTGGTCAGGGAGAGACCCAGTACTTC.